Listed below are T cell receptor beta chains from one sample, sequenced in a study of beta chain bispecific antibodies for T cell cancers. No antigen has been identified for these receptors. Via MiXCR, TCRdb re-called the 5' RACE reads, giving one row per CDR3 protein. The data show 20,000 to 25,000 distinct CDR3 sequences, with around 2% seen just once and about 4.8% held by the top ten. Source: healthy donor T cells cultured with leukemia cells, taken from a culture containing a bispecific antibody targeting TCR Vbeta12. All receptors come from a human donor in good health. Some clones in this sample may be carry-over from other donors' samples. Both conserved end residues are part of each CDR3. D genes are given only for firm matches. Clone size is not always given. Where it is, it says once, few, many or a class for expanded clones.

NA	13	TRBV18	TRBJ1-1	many	TGTGCCAGCTCACCCGGAGCGAACACTGAAGCTTTCTTT	CASSPGANTEAFF
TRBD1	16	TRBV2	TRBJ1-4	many	TGTGCCAGCAAGAGGGACAGGGTAGTGGCTAATGAAAAACTGTTTTTT	CASKRDRVVANEKLFF
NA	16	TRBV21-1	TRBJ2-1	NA	TGTGCCAGCAGCAAAGGAAACAGGGACCCCTACAATGAGCAGTTCTTC	CASSKGNRDPYNEQFF
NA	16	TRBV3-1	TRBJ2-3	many	TGTGCCAGCAGCCAAGAGTGGTCGGTTGGCACAGATACGCAGTATTTT	CASSQEWSVGTDTQYF
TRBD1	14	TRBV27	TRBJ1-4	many	TGTGCCAGCAGTCCCGGGACAGGGAATGAAAAACTGTTTTTT	CASSPGTGNEKLFF
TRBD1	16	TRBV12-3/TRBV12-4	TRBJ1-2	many	TGTGCCAGCAGTTTAATGGTAGGGACAGGAAGGTCTGGCTACACCTTC	CASSLMVGTGRSGYTF
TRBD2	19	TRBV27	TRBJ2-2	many	TGTGCCAGCAGTTTTTCGATAGCGGGGGGGTTGGCGAGGACCGGGGAGCTGTTTTTT	CASSFSIAGGLARTGELFF
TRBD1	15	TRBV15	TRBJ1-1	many	TGTGCCACCAGCAGACAGGGGGCGATTAGGACTGAAGCTTTCTTT	CATSRQGAIRTEAFF
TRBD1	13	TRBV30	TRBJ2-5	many	TGTGCCTTTCAGGGGGTTAATGATGAGACCCAGTACTTC	CAFQGVNDETQYF
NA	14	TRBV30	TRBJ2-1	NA	TGTGCCTGGAACCTCGGGAGCTCCTACAATGAGCAGTTCTTC	CAWNLGSSYNEQFF
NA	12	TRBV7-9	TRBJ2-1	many	TGTGCCAGCAGGGACGGGACCGATGAGCAGTTCTTC	CASRDGTDEQFF
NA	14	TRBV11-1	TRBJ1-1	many	TGTGCCAGCAGCGTATCCAGTGGGCCTACTGAAGCTTTCTTT	CASSVSSGPTEAFF
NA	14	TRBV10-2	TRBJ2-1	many	TGCGCCAGCAGTGATTTAGGGGAAAACAATGAGCAGTTCTTC	CASSDLGENNEQFF
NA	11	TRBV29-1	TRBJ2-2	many	TGCAGCGTTGTTGACTCCGGGGAGCTGTTTTTT	CSVVDSGELFF
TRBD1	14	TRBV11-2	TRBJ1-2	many	TGTGCCAGCAGCGACGGACAGGCGTACTATGGCTACACCTTC	CASSDGQAYYGYTF
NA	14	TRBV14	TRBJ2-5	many	TGTGCCAGCAGCCCCCGACAGGCACGGGAGACCCAGTACTTC	CASSPRQARETQYF
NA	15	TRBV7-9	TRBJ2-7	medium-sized	TGTGCCAGCAGCGGGGCCGGGACGTCCCTCTACGAGCAGTACTTC	CASSGAGTSLYEQYF
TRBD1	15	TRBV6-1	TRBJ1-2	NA	TGTGCCAGCAGTACCGGGACAGGGTTCTTGTATGGCTACACCTTC	CASSTGTGFLYGYTF
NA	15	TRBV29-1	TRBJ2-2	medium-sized	TGCAGCGTTGAAAGGTCCACTCCGAACACCGGGGAGCTGTTTTTT	CSVERSTPNTGELFF
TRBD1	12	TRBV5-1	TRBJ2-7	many	TGCGCCAGCAGCTGGACAGGGATCGAGCAGTACTTC	CASSWTGIEQYF
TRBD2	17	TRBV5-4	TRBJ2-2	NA	TGTGCCAGCAGCCCCCCGGGACTAGCGGGGGTCAACGGGGAGCTGTTTTTT	CASSPPGLAGVNGELFF
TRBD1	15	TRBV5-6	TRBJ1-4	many	TGTGCCAGCAGCGCGGGACAGGAAACTAATGAAAAACTGTTTTTT	CASSAGQETNEKLFF
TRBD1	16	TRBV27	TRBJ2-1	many	TGTGCCAGCAGTTTATCCGGGGACAGGGGCTACAATGAGCAGTTCTTC	CASSLSGDRGYNEQFF
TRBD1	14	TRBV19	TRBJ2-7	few	TGTGCCAGTAGTTTCGGGACAGGTTCCTACGAGCAGTACTTC	CASSFGTGSYEQYF
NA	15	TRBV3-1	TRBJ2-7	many	TGTGCCAGCGGGGGCTCCGGCGGACTTTACTACGAGCAGTACTTC	CASGGSGGLYYEQYF
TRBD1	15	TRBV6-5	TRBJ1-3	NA	TGTGCCACCACCCGGGACAGGGCTGCTGGAAACACCATATATTTT	CATTRDRAAGNTIYF
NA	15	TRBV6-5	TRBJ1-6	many	TGTGCCAGCAGTTTCTCTGACAGGACCAATTCACCCCTCCACTTT	CASSFSDRTNSPLHF
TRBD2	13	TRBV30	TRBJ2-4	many	TGTGCCTGGAGTACGAAGGGAGGGAGCATTCAGTACTTC	CAWSTKGGSIQYF
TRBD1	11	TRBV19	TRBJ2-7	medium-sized	TGTGCCACGGACGACAGGGCCGAGCAGTACTTC	CATDDRAEQYF
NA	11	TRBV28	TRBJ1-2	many	TGTGCCAGCAGCCTGTTGGGTGGCTACACCTTC	CASSLLGGYTF
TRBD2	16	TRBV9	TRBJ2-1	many	TGTGCCAGCAGCCAACCGGGACTAGCTTCCTACAATGAGCAGTTCTTC	CASSQPGLASYNEQFF
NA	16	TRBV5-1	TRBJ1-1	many	TGCGCCAGCAGGCCCGGGACCTACGGTAGGAACACTGAAGCTTTCTTT	CASRPGTYGRNTEAFF
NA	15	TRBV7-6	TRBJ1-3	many	TGTGCCAGCAGCCCGTTACCCGGGGCAAGAAACACCATATATTTT	CASSPLPGARNTIYF
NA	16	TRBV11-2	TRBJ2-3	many	TGTGCCAGCAGCTTAGGGAAGGGGGTGAGGTCAGATACGCAGTATTTT	CASSLGKGVRSDTQYF
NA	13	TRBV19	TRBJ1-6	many	TGTGCCAGTAGTATGCTAATTTATTCACCCCTCCACTTT	CASSMLIYSPLHF
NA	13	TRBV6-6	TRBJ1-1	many	TGTGCCAGCAGTTACCCGGGTGGGACTGAAGCTTTCTTT	CASSYPGGTEAFF
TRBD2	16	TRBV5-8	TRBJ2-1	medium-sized	TGTGCCAGCAGCCTGCTAGCGGGGGGAACCTACAATGAGCAGTTCTTC	CASSLLAGGTYNEQFF
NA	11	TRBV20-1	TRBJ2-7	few	TGCAGTGGTGGGGCGCCCTACGAGCAGTACTTC	CSGGAPYEQYF
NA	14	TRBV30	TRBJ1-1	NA	TGTGCCTGGAGTGTACTTAGGGTGCCCACTGAAGCTTTCTTT	CAWSVLRVPTEAFF
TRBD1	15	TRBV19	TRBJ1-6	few	TGTGCCAGTAGTCCGGGACAGGCGGGATATTCACCCCTCCACTTT	CASSPGQAGYSPLHF